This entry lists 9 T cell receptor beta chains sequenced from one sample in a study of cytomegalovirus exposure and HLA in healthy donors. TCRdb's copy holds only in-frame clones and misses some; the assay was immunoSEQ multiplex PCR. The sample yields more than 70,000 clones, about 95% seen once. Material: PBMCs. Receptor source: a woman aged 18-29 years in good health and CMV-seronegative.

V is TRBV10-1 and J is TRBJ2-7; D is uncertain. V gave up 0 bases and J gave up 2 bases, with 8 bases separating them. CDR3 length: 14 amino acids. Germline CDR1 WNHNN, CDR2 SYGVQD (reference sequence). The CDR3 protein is CASSESGQAYEQYF. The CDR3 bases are TGCGCCAGCAGTGAGTCGGGTCAGGCCTACGAGCAGTACTTC.

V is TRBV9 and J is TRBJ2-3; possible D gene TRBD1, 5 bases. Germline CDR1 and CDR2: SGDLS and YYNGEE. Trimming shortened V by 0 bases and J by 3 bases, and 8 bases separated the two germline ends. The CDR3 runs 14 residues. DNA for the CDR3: TGTGCCAGCAGCGTAGCTGGGGCTACAGATACGCAGTATTTT. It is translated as CASSVAGATDTQYF.

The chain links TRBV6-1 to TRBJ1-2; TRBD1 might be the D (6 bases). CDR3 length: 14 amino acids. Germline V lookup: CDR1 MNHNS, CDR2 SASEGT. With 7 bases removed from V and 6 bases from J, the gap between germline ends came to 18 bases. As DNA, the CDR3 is TGTGCCAGCACCATTTCGGACAGAAGGAATGGCTACACCTTC. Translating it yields CASTISDRRNGYTF.

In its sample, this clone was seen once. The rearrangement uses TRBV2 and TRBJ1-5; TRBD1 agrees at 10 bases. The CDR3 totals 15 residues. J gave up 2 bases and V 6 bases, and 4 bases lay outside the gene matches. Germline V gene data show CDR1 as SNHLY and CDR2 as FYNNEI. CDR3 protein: CASSVGTGGNQPQHF. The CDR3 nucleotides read TGTGCCAGCAGCGTCGGGACAGGGGGCAATCAGCCCCAGCATTTT. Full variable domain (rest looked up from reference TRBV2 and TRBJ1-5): EPEVTQTPSHQVTQMGQEVILRCVPISNHLYFYWYRQILGQKVEFLVSFYNNEISEKSEIFDDQFSVERPDGSNFTLKIRSTKLEDSAMYFCASSVGTGGNQPQHFGDGTRLSIL.

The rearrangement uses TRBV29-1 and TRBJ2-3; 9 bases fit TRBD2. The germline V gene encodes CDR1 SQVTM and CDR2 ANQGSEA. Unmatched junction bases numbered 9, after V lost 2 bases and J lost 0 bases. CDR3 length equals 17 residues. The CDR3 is CSVEPTLAGPSTDTQYF. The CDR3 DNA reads TGCAGCGTTGAACCCACCCTAGCGGGGCCTAGCACAGATACGCAGTATTTT.

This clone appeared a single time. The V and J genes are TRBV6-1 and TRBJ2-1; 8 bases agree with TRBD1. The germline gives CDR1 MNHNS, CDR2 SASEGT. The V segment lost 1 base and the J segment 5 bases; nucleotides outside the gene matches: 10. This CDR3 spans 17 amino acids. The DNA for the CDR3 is TGTGCCAGCAGTGAAGTGGCCTCAGGGGGCTACGACAATGAGCAGTTCTTC. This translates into CASSEVASGGYDNEQFF.

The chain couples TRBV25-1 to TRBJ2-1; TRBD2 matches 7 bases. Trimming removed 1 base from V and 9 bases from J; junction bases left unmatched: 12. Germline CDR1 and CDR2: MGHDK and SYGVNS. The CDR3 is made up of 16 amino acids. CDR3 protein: CASSESTSVPLGEQFF. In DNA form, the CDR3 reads TGTGCCAGCAGTGAATCCACTAGCGTTCCCTTGGGTGAGCAGTTCTTC.

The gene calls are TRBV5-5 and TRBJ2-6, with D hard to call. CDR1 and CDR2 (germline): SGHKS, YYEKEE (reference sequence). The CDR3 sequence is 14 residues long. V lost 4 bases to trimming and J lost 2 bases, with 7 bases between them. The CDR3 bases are TGTGCCAGCAGCCCTCGGGCTGGGGCCAACGTCCTGACTTTC. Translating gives CASSPRAGANVLTF.

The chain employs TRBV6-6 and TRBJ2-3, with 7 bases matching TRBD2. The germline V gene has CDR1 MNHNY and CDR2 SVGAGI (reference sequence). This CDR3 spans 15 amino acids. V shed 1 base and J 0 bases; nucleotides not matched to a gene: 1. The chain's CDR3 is CASSYLAGSTDTQYF. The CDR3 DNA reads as TGTGCCAGCAGTTACTTAGCGGGTAGCACAGATACGCAGTATTTT.